The sequence of this T cell receptor beta chain was determined in a study of T cells of healthy individuals. Trimming removed 2 bases from V and 0 bases from J, with 7 bases in between. The CDR3 extends over 14 amino acids. Germline lookup yields CDR1 MDHEN and CDR2 SYDVKM. TCRdb itself ran the 5' RACE reads through MiXCR, one entry per CDR3 protein. The sample lists about 100,000 distinct CDR3 sequences, about 16% seen once, with about 6.2% in the top ten. V is TRBV28 and J is TRBJ1-2; D is possibly TRBD1 (5 bases). This clonotype was obtained from a human donor in good health. CDR3 in DNA: TGTGCCAGCAGTTTAACGGGGGCTAACTATGGCTACACCTTC. Translated: CASSLTGANYGYTF.